This T cell receptor beta chain was recorded in a study of graft-versus-host responses after intestinal transplantation. Study context: Recipients underwent multivisceral, liver-intestinal, or isolated intestinal transplants. Anti-thymocyte globulin was used for induction in all recipients, who then took tacrolimus and steroids for approximately three years.

A remark on this clone: Its target is not known.

The CDR3 contains 16 residues. The junction had 7 bases not matched to a gene; V was cut back by 5 bases and J by 3 bases. Per the germline V gene, CDR1 is LNHDA and CDR2 is SQIVND (reference sequence). Study-level findings and limits: Early after transplant, HvG clones declined as circulating GvH clones peaked. GvH clones occurred in recipient marrow; some first appeared in ileum or blood.

Method: immunoSEQ multiplex PCR; TCRdb's copy keeps in-frame clones and lacks some. Of approximately 20,000 clones in the sample, 89% were seen once. The gene calls are TRBV19 and TRBJ1-1; 12 bases align to TRBD1. This clonotype was sampled from a human patient who received an intestinal transplant, so some T cells may come from the graft donor. The sample in question was PBMCs, obtained roughly 65 days after intestinal transplantation. The DNA for the CDR3 is TGTGCCAGTAGTGCCCGGGACAGGGGGCCGGACACTGAAGCTTTCTTT. Translating gives CASSARDRGPDTEAFF.